The 29 T cell receptor beta chains below all came from one sample that was sequenced in a study of cytomegalovirus exposure and HLA in healthy donors. The PCR used 60 Vbeta and 13 Jbeta primers. TCRdb keeps only in-frame clones here, not all; method: immunoSEQ multiplex PCR. This sample carries around 160,000 clones, 80% to 85% of them seen once, and the ten largest clones take 1.9%. Sequencing was carried out using PBMCs. The receptor source for this set is a human donor in good health.

The chain has TRBV14 and TRBJ1-6, with D tentatively TRBD1 (6 bases). Germline assignment: CDR1 SGHDN and CDR2 FVKESK. V was clipped by 7 bases and J by 6 bases, with 10 bases between them. CDR3 length: 13 amino acids. CDR3 nucleotide sequence: TGTGCCAGCAAGGACAGAGTTAATTCACCCCTCCACTTT. Amino acids: CASKDRVNSPLHF.

The chain has TRBV9 and TRBJ1-1; 11 bases fit TRBD1. Trimming at V came to 6 bases and at J to 8 bases, leaving 12 bases not matched to a gene. Germline-derived CDR1 and CDR2 are SGDLS and YYNGEE. The CDR3 contains 15 residues. The CDR3 nucleotides read TGTGCCAGCACCGAAATCCGGGACAGGGGGGTAGAAGCTTTCTTT. The encoded protein is CASTEIRDRGVEAFF.

There are a few counts of this clone. V and J are TRBV28 and TRBJ1-1, with TRBD1 matching over 8 bases. This CDR3 has 14 amino acids. The ends lost 6 bases at V and 0 bases at J; junction bases unmatched: 3. The germline V gene has CDR1 MDHEN and CDR2 SYDVKM. CDR3 in amino acids: CASRTGALNTEAFF. The CDR3 nucleotides read TGTGCCAGCAGGACAGGGGCCCTGAACACTGAAGCTTTCTTT.

J is TRBJ1-1 and V is TRBV19, with 7 bases aligning to TRBD1. This CDR3 contains 13 residues. CDR1 and CDR2 from the germline V gene are LNHDA and SQIVND (reference sequence). Trimming took 3 bases from V and 8 from J; bases not matched to a gene: 6. Here the CDR3 reads CASSMDRRGEAFF. CDR3 nucleotides: TGTGCCAGTAGTATGGACAGGAGGGGGGAAGCTTTCTTT.

The chain links TRBV5-1 to TRBJ1-1; 8 bases line up with TRBD1. Looked up from germline, CDR1 is SGHRS and CDR2 is YFSETQ. This CDR3 has 12 amino acids. The junction had 2 bases not matched to a gene; V was cut back by 4 bases and J by 6 bases. The CDR3 loop reads CASSAGQAEAFF. The CDR3 nucleotides read TGCGCCAGCAGCGCGGGACAGGCTGAAGCTTTCTTT.

V and J are TRBV6-1 and TRBJ2-7; D might be TRBD1 (5 bases). V dropped 9 bases and J dropped 0 bases, with 15 bases sitting between them. Looked up from germline, CDR1 is MNHNS and CDR2 is SASEGT. This CDR3 comprises 14 residues. The CDR3 DNA reads as TGTGCCAGTGAGGACATGTCGAGCTCCTACGAGCAGTACTTC. Its protein is CASEDMSSSYEQYF.

This sequence joins TRBV6-1 and TRBJ2-2, with 11 bases that match TRBD1. After removal of 6 bases from V and 4 bases from J, the junction contained 1 base not matched to a gene. Germline-derived CDR1 and CDR2 are MNHNS and SASEGT. The CDR3 has 14 residues. The CDR3 loop reads CASRGTGGTGELFF. CDR3 bases: TGTGCCAGCAGGGGGACAGGGGGCACCGGGGAGCTGTTTTTT.

The CDR3 coding sequence is TGCGCCAGCAGCTTATTGACGGGGGGGCTAGATACGCAGTATTTT. This encodes CASSLLTGGLDTQYF. V is TRBV5-1 and J is TRBJ2-3, with 8 bases that match TRBD2. The CDR3 is made up of 15 amino acids. Unmatched junction bases numbered 7, after V lost 2 bases and J lost 5 bases. The germline gives CDR1 SGHRS, CDR2 YFSETQ.

The gene calls are TRBV6-5 and TRBJ1-2; D is unresolved. Germline V CDR1 and CDR2: MNHEY, SVGAGI. V lost 2 bases and J lost 5, with 12 bases in between. CDR3 length: 14 residues. As DNA, the CDR3 is TGTGCCAGCAGTTACGGGCCAGGAAGTTATGGCTACACCTTC. Protein sequence: CASSYGPGSYGYTF.

This clone was recorded only once. The V and J genes are TRBV6-5 and TRBJ2-7; 11 nucleotides match TRBD2. The CDR3 sequence is 13 residues long. With 3 bases clipped from V and 11 bases from J, the junction kept 6 bases outside the gene matches. Per germline, CDR1 MNHEY and CDR2 SVGAGI. The CDR3 protein is CASSYGSGGVKYF. CDR3 nucleotide sequence: TGTGCCAGCAGTTATGGTAGCGGGGGGGTAAAGTACTTC.

The chain uses TRBV7-2 and TRBJ2-1; TRBD2 might be the D (7 bases). This CDR3 region has 13 residues. Trimming shortened V by 3 bases and J by 9 bases, and 12 bases separated the two germline ends. The V gene's germline CDR1 is SGHTA and CDR2 FQGNSA. CDR3: CASSLGGRGEQFF. CDR3 in DNA: TGTGCCAGCAGCTTGGGGGGGCGGGGTGAGCAGTTCTTC.

Concerning this clone: At one end the junction does not follow the germline gene, possibly because of a read error. Other DNA variants within this sample encode the same CDR3. The rearrangement uses TRBV6-5 and TRBJ1-6; D uncertain. The CDR3 runs to 16 residues. In germline, CDR1 is MNHEY, CDR2 SVGAGI. CDR3 loop: CASSYSVNSYNSPLHF. The CDR3 DNA reads TGTGCCAGCAGTTACTCTGTTAACTCCTATAATTCCCCCCTCCACTTT.

This rearrangement joins TRBV6-5 to TRBJ1-3; 7 nucleotides align to TRBD1. The CDR3 loop spans 16 amino acids. The junction had 6 bases not matched to a gene; V was cut back by 0 bases and J by 4 bases. Germline CDR1 MNHEY, CDR2 SVGAGI. The CDR3, as DNA: TGTGCCAGCAGTTACTCAGGGGGCTTGGGAGGAAACACCATATATTTT. This translates into CASSYSGGLGGNTIYF.

The V call is TRBV11-2, the J call TRBJ2-7, with 12 bases identical to TRBD2. CDR1 is SGHAT and CDR2 is FQNNGV in the germline V gene. V trimming: 5 bases; J trimming: 0 bases; junction bases outside the gene matches: 11. This CDR3 is built from 18 residues. In DNA form, the CDR3 reads TGTGCCAGCAGCCCGGTACTAGCGGGGGGCCAGAGCTCCTACGAGCAGTACTTC. It translates to CASSPVLAGGQSSYEQYF. Looking up the rest from reference TRBV11-2 and TRBJ2-7 gives the full variable domain: EAGVAQSPRYKIIEKRQSVAFWCNPISGHATLYWYQQILGQGPKLLIQFQNNGVVDDSQLPKDRFSAERLKGVDSTLKIQPAKLEDSAVYLCASSPVLAGGQSSYEQYFGPGTRLTVT.

The J gene is TRBJ2-2, the V gene TRBV9; 8 nucleotides line up with TRBD1. Trimming took 4 bases from V and 7 from J; bases not matched to a gene: 9. Germline CDR1 SGDLS, CDR2 YYNGEE. The CDR3 sequence is 15 residues long. The CDR3 nucleotides read TGTGCCAGCAGCCCAAGGACAGGGACGGGCGGGGAGCTGTTTTTT. It translates to CASSPRTGTGGELFF.

This chain joins TRBV4-3 and TRBJ1-2; 11 positions match TRBD1. V dropped 3 bases and J dropped 5; count of bases not matched to a gene: 2. Germline assignment: CDR1 LGHNA and CDR2 YSLEER. CDR3 size: 14 residues. The CDR3: CASSQDRGQYGYTF. The CDR3 DNA sequence: TGCGCCAGCAGCCAGGACAGGGGGCAATATGGCTACACCTTC.

The chain uses TRBV6-5 and TRBJ1-1; 7 positions match TRBD1. The CDR3 has 14 amino acids. The germline CDR1 and CDR2 sequences are MNHEY and SVGAGI. V lost 4 bases to trimming and J lost 6 bases; unmatched junction nucleotides: 8. The chain's CDR3 is CASSLRTGKAEAFF. DNA of the CDR3: TGTGCCAGCAGTTTAAGGACAGGCAAGGCTGAAGCTTTCTTT.

The chain recombines TRBV29-1 with TRBJ2-3; 8 nucleotides line up with TRBD1. V shed 4 bases and J 0 bases; nucleotides not matched to a gene: 6. Germline CDR1 SQVTM, CDR2 ANQGSEA. The CDR3 runs to 15 residues. CDR3 nucleotide sequence: TGCAGCGTTGGCAGGGGGCTTGAAAGCACAGATACGCAGTATTTT. Protein: CSVGRGLESTDTQYF.

This clone was picked up one time. The CDR3 sequence is CASSFSRDSLNEKLFF. The CDR3 region has the DNA TGCGCCAGCAGCTTTTCCCGGGACAGCCTAAATGAAAAACTGTTTTTT. This sequence joins TRBV5-1 and TRBJ1-4; 7 nucleotides line up with TRBD1. This CDR3 is built from 16 residues. V lost 2 bases to trimming and J lost 5 bases; unmatched junction nucleotides: 9. CDR1 is SGHRS, CDR2 YFSETQ, per germline.

The chain combines TRBV4-1 with TRBJ2-1; D not certain. V was clipped by 10 bases and J by 6 bases, with 13 bases between them. CDR3 size: 12 residues. CDR1 MGHRA and CDR2 YSYEKL come from the germline V gene. CDR3 sequence (DNA): TGCGCCACCGGTGCGGTTGGCAATGAGCAGTTCTTC. Its translation: CATGAVGNEQFF.

This chain uses TRBV11-3 with TRBJ2-5; D not resolved. There are 16 residues in the CDR3. Germline CDR1 and CDR2: SGHNT and YENEEA. Trimming pared 1 base from V and 6 bases from J, leaving 18 bases between. The CDR3 region has the DNA TGTGCCAGCAGCTTAGGAACTCAGTCTGCGGAAAAGACCCAGTACTTC. Encoded protein: CASSLGTQSAEKTQYF.

J is TRBJ1-6 and V is TRBV9; D is possibly TRBD1 (6 bases). V was trimmed by 3 bases and J by 7 bases, leaving 14 bases between them. The germline V gene encodes CDR1 SGDLS and CDR2 YYNGEE. The CDR3 extends over 15 amino acids. The CDR3 here is CASSEGVAMNSPLHF. The CDR3 DNA follows: TGTGCCAGCAGCGAGGGGGTAGCGATGAATTCACCCCTCCACTTT. The variable domain in full, completed from reference TRBV9 and TRBJ1-6, reads DSGVTQTPKHLITATGQRVTLRCSPRSGDLSVYWYQQSLDQGLQFLIQYYNGEERAKGNILERFSAQQFPDLHSELNLSSLELGDSALYFCASSEGVAMNSPLHFGNGTRLTVT.

This clone turned up a few times. V is TRBV6-5 and J is TRBJ1-1; TRBD1 matches 9 bases. V shed 5 bases, J shed 6 bases, and the junction held 4 bases outside the gene matches. The germline V gene has CDR1 MNHEY and CDR2 SVGAGI. The CDR3 sequence is 13 residues long. CDR3 sequence: CASSPDRGAEAFF. The CDR3 nucleotides are TGTGCCAGCAGTCCGGACAGGGGCGCTGAAGCTTTCTTT.

The genes are TRBV21-1 and TRBJ1-2; the listed D gene, TRBD1, was not tested against the DNA. TRBV21-1 is deemed a pseudogene. This CDR3 spans 18 amino acids. The CDR3 here is CASRNQDRGRHLWNGYTF. The CDR3 DNA follows: TGTGCCAGCAGAAATCAGGACAGGGGGCGCCATCTTTGGAATGGCTACACCTTC.

The chain links TRBV9 to TRBJ2-7; D may be TRBD1 (5 bases). CDR3 length equals 15 residues. Germline V gene data show CDR1 as SGDLS and CDR2 as YYNGEE. Trimming took off 2 bases at V and 3 bases at J, with 15 bases between the two ends. CDR3 sequence reads: CASSVWTPSDYEQYF. CDR3 nucleotides: TGTGCCAGCAGCGTCTGGACACCCTCCGACTACGAGCAGTACTTC.

V is TRBV15 and J is TRBJ2-7; possibly TRBD1 for D (6 bases). V lost 2 bases to trimming and J lost 10 bases, with 12 bases between them. This CDR3 spans 12 amino acids. The V gene's germline CDR1 is LNHNV and CDR2 YYDKDF (reference sequence). CDR3 amino acids: CATSRIGQTQYF. The CDR3 nucleotides read TGTGCCACCAGCAGAATTGGACAGACTCAGTACTTC.

The V call is TRBV14, the J call TRBJ1-5; D not certain. V was pared by 5 bases and J by 6 bases, with 23 bases between. Germline CDR1 SGHDN, CDR2 FVKESK. CDR3 length: 17 residues. CDR3 protein: CASSSHGGEWETQPQHF. The CDR3 DNA reads as TGTGCCAGCAGCTCCCACGGTGGGGAGTGGGAGACTCAGCCCCAGCATTTT.

This clone was seen only once. The chain recombines TRBV2 with TRBJ1-2; 7 bases map to TRBD1. This CDR3 contains 13 residues. In germline, CDR1 is SNHLY, CDR2 FYNNEI. With V trimmed by 6 bases and J by 7 bases, 8 bases remained unmatched. The CDR3 sequence is CASSDREQTGYTF. CDR3 nucleotide sequence: TGTGCCAGCAGCGACAGGGAGCAGACTGGCTACACCTTC. The variable domain in full, with the rest retrieved from reference TRBV2 and TRBJ1-2, is EPEVTQTPSHQVTQMGQEVILRCVPISNHLYFYWYRQILGQKVEFLVSFYNNEISEKSEIFDDQFSVERPDGSNFTLKIRSTKLEDSAMYFCASSDREQTGYTFGSGTRLTVV.

This sequence joins TRBV28 and TRBJ1-2, with a weak D call TRBD1 (5 bases). Trimming took 6 bases from V and 2 from J, leaving 19 bases between them. The CDR3 contains 16 residues. Germline CDR1 reads MDHEN; CDR2 reads SYDVKM. Here the CDR3 DNA reads TGTGCCAGCAGCCTCCCGACAGACACCCTGAACTATGGCTACACCTTC. Its protein is CASSLPTDTLNYGYTF.